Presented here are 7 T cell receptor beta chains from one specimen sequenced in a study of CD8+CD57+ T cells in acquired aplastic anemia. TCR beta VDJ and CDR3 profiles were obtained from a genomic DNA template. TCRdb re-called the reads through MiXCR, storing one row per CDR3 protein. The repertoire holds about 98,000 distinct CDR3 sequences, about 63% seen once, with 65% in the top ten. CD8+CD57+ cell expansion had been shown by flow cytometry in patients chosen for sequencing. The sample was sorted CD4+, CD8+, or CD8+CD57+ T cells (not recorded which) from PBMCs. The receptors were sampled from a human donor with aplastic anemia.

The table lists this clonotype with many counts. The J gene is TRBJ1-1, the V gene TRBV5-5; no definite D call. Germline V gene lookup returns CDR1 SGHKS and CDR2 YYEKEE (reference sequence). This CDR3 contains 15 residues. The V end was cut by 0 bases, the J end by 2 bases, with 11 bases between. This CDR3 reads CASSLAIGINTEAFF. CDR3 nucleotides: TGTGCCAGCAGCTTGGCCATAGGTATTAACACTGAAGCTTTCTTT.

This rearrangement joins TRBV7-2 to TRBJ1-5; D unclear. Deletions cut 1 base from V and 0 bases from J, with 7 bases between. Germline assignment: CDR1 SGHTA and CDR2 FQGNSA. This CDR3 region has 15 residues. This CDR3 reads CASSLGPGSNQPQHF. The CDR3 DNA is TGTGCCAGCAGCTTAGGACCAGGTAGCAATCAGCCCCAGCATTTT. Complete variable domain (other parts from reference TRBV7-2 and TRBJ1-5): GAGVSQSPSNKVTEKGKDVELRCDPISGHTALYWYRQSLGQGLEFLIYFQGNSAPDKSGLPSDRFSAERTGGSVSTLTIQRTQQEDSAVYLCASSLGPGSNQPQHFGDGTRLSIL.

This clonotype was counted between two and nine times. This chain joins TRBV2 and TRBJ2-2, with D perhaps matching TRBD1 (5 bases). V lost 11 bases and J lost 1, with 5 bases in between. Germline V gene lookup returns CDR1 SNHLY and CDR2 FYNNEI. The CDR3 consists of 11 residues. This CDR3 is CAGQNTGELFF. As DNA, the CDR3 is TGTGCCGGACAGAACACCGGGGAGCTGTTTTTT.

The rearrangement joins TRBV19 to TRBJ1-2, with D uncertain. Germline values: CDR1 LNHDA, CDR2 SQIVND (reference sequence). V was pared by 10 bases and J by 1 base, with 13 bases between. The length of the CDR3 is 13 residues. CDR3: CATRPRDNYGYTF. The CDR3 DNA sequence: TGTGCCACTAGACCACGGGATAACTATGGCTACACCTTC.

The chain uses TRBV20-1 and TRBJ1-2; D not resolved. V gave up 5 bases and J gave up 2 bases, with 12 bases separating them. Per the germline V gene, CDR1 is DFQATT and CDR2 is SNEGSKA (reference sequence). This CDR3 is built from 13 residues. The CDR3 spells CSALPAGNYGYTF. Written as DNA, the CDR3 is TGCAGTGCTCTCCCCGCCGGCAACTATGGCTACACCTTC.

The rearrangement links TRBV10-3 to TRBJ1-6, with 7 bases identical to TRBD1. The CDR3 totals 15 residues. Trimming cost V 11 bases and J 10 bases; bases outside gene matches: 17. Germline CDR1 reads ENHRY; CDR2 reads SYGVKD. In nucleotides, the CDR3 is TGTGCCGCTCATGACGGGACAGATGTCGCGTCACCCCTCCACTTT. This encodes CAAHDGTDVASPLHF.

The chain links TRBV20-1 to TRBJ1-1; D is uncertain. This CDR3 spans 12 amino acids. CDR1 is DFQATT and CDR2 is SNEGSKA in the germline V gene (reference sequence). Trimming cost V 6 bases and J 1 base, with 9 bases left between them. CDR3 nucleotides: TGCAGTGCAGAGATACAGAACACTGAAGCTTTCTTT. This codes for CSAEIQNTEAFF.